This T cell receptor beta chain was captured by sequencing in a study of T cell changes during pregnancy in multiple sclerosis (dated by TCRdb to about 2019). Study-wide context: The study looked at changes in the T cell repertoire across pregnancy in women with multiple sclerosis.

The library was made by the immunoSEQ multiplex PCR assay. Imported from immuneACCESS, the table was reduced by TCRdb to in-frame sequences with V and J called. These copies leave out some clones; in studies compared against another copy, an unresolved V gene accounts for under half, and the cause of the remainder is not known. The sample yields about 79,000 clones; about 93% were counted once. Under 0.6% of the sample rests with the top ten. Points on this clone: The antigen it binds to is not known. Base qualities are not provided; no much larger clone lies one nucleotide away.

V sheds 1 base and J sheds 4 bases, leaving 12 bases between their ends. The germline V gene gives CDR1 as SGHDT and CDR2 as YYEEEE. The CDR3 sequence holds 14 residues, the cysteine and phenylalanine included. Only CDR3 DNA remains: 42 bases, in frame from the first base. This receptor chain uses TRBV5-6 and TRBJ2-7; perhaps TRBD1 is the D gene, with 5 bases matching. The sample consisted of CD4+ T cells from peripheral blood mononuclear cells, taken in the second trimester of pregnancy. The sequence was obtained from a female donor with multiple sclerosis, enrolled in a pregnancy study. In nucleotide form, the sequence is TGTGCCAGCAGCTTGTGGGGCCAACCGTACGAGCAGTACTTC. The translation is CASSLWGQPYEQYF.